This entry concerns a single T cell receptor beta chain. V lost 5 bases to trimming and J lost 0 bases, with 11 bases between them. Per germline, CDR1 SGHRS and CDR2 YFSETQ. The CDR3 has 15 residues. This sample is part of a study of cytotoxic CD8 clonotypes in ibrutinib-treated CLL. Clones were sequenced by immunoSEQ multiplex PCR, and TCRdb holds only the in-frame ones, with some missing. The sample yields fewer than 300,000 clones, around 76% seen once. J is TRBJ1-4 and V is TRBV5-1; D unclear. The sequence came from a human donor with chronic lymphocytic leukemia. The input for sequencing was PBMCs, taken at disease progression, from a patient treated with ibrutinib. CDR3 sequence: CASRSVAATNEKLFF. In DNA, the CDR3 is TGCGCCAGCAGATCAGTCGCAGCAACTAATGAAAAACTGTTTTTT.